Shown below are 30 T cell receptor beta chains from a single sample sequenced in a study of control samples from healthy donors and cancer patients. Libraries were prepared by immunoSEQ multiplex PCR; TCRdb keeps only in-frame clonotypes and omits some of them. The sample consists of 90,000 to 100,000 clones, around three quarters of them appearing once. Sequencing input: blood. These receptors were taken from a woman in her thirties in good health.

This sequence joins TRBV9 and TRBJ1-1, with D unresolved. CDR1 SGDLS and CDR2 YYNGEE come from the germline V gene. The CDR3 loop spans 13 amino acids. V was trimmed by 4 bases and J by 2 bases, leaving 9 bases between them. CDR3 in amino acids: CASSQRQNTEAFF. The CDR3 DNA reads as TGTGCCAGCAGCCAACGACAAAACACTGAAGCTTTCTTT.

The chain recombines TRBV5-1 with TRBJ1-1; no clear D. V was clipped by 6 bases and J by 4 bases, with 16 bases between them. CDR1 SGHRS and CDR2 YFSETQ come from the germline V gene. The CDR3 contains 14 residues. CDR3 amino acids: CASTSSLTSTEAFF. CDR3 sequence (DNA): TGCGCCAGCACCTCATCCTTGACTTCCACTGAAGCTTTCTTT.

The chain links TRBV18 to TRBJ2-3; 7 positions agree with TRBD1. With 3 bases clipped from V and 3 bases from J, the junction kept 6 bases outside the gene matches. Looked up from germline, CDR1 is KGHSH and CDR2 is LQKENI. CDR3 length: 15 amino acids. The CDR3 sequence is CASSPRLDRTDTQYF. In nucleotides, the CDR3 is TGTGCCAGCTCACCTCGCCTGGACAGGACAGATACGCAGTATTTT.

There are a few counts of this clone. The chain has TRBV6-2 or TRBV6-3 and TRBJ2-7; D is perhaps TRBD2 (5 bases). Between the trimmed V and J ends, which lost 6 bases and 12 bases, there was a span of 18 bases. Looked up from germline, CDR1 is MNHEY and CDR2 is SVGEGT. CDR3 length: 12 residues. CDR3 residues: CASSHAGPTGYF. The CDR3 region has the DNA TGTGCCAGCAGCCACGCGGGCCCTACCGGGTACTTC.

The rearrangement joins TRBV2 to TRBJ1-5; D unresolved. CDR3 size: 14 residues. The germline CDR1 and CDR2 sequences are SNHLY and FYNNEI. V dropped 4 bases and J dropped 4 bases, with 11 bases sitting between them. The CDR3 here is CASSAVTMNQPQHF. The DNA of the CDR3 is TGTGCCAGCAGTGCGGTGACAATGAATCAGCCCCAGCATTTT.

In this sample, this clone turned up once. The chain combines TRBV27 with TRBJ2-7, with no clear D. Germline V CDR1 and CDR2: MNHEY, SMNVEV (reference sequence). V gave up 5 bases and J gave up 4 bases, with 12 bases separating them. This CDR3 region has 13 residues. The DNA for the CDR3 is TGTGCCAGCAGTCTAATCGGGCCGTACGAGCAGTACTTC. It codes for CASSLIGPYEQYF.

In DNA, the CDR3 is TGTGCCAGCAGCCAGACTAGCGGGGGGGCATATGGAGATACGCAGTATTTT. As protein: CASSQTSGGAYGDTQYF. The chain is built from TRBV11-2 and TRBJ2-3, with 14 bases lining up with TRBD2. Unmatched junction bases numbered 9, after V lost 5 bases and J lost 5 bases. The V gene's germline CDR1 is SGHAT and CDR2 FQNNGV. The CDR3 extends over 17 amino acids.

V gene TRBV6-6 combines with J gene TRBJ2-5; D is undetermined. Germline-derived CDR1 and CDR2 are MNHNY and SVGAGI (reference sequence). The CDR3 consists of 15 residues. V dropped 6 bases and J dropped 1 base, with 15 bases sitting between them. The CDR3, as DNA: TGTGCCAGCAGCCCTAATGGGAACCGCCAAGAGACCCAGTACTTC. It yields the protein CASSPNGNRQETQYF.

The chain links TRBV6-2 or TRBV6-3 to TRBJ1-5; 7 nucleotides line up with TRBD1. CDR1 is MNHEY, CDR2 SVGEGT, per germline. The CDR3 extends over 13 amino acids. With 6 bases clipped from V and 6 bases from J, the junction kept 5 bases outside the gene matches. CDR3 loop: CASSPQGGQPQHF. In DNA, the CDR3 is TGTGCCAGCAGCCCCCAGGGGGGTCAGCCCCAGCATTTT.

The chain has TRBV19 and TRBJ2-1, with 7 positions matching TRBD2. With 1 base clipped from V and 3 bases from J, the junction kept 3 bases outside the gene matches. CDR3 size: 15 residues. Germline V gene sequence: CDR1 LNHDA, CDR2 SQIVND (reference sequence). The CDR3 DNA is TGTGCCAGTAGTATAGCGGCTAGCGGCTACAATGAGCAGTTCTTC. The encoded protein is CASSIAASGYNEQFF.

The genes are TRBV4-3 and TRBJ2-1; 11 bases are a match to TRBD2. Trimming cost V 1 base and J 6 bases; bases outside gene matches: 2. The length of the CDR3 is 15 residues. Germline-derived CDR1 and CDR2 are LGHNA and YSLEER. CDR3 DNA: TGCGCCAGCAGCCAAGTAGCGGGGGGGCTCAATGAGCAGTTCTTC. Residues: CASSQVAGGLNEQFF.

This clone was detected only a few times. V and J are TRBV29-1 and TRBJ2-2; 9 bases are a match to TRBD1. The germline V gene has CDR1 SQVTM and CDR2 ANQGSEA. The trim removed 6 bases at V and 4 bases at J, leaving 6 bases unmatched. This CDR3 spans 14 amino acids. The CDR3 is CSVRDREFTGELFF. The CDR3 DNA reads TGCAGCGTCCGGGACAGGGAGTTCACCGGGGAGCTGTTTTTT.

The chain combines TRBV21-1 with TRBJ1-1; TRBD1 was called by the table and not checked on the DNA. TRBV21-1 is marked as a pseudogene. The CDR3 has 16 residues. Here the CDR3 DNA reads TGTGCCAGCAGCAAAGAGGTAAGGCAGGGGGACACTGAAGCTTTCTTT. It codes for CASSKEVRQGDTEAFF.

The J gene is TRBJ1-1, the V gene TRBV30; no definite D call. V was pared by 5 bases and J by 0 bases, with 19 bases between. This CDR3 contains 16 residues. Germline V gene sequence: CDR1 GTSNPN, CDR2 SVGIG (reference sequence). The CDR3 loop is CAWGRAGSPMNTEAFF. DNA of the CDR3: TGTGCCTGGGGGAGGGCGGGGTCCCCGATGAACACTGAAGCTTTCTTT.

The chain couples TRBV12-5 to TRBJ2-5; D gene unclear. V lost 8 bases, J lost 5 bases, and 6 bases lay in between. The CDR3 sequence is 10 residues long. Germline V gene sequence: CDR1 LGHNT, CDR2 FRNRAP. Here the CDR3 reads CASQGETQYF. In nucleotides, the CDR3 is TGTGCTAGTCAAGGGGAGACCCAGTACTTC. The full variable domain, in which reference TRBV12-5 and TRBJ2-5 provide the parts outside the CDR3, is DARVTQTPRHKVTEMGQEVTMRCQPILGHNTVFWYRQTMMQGLELLAYFRNRAPLDDSGMPKDRFSAEMPDATLATLKIQPSEPRDSAVYFCASQGETQYFGPGTRLLVL.

The CDR3 DNA reads as TGTGCCAGCAGCTCCGTGGCGGCTCCTAATAATTCACCCCTCCACTTT. It translates to CASSSVAAPNNSPLHF. The rearrangement joins TRBV11-3 to TRBJ1-6; D gene unclear. With 4 bases removed from V and 5 bases from J, the gap between germline ends came to 15 bases. The CDR3 totals 16 residues. Germline V gives CDR1 SGHNT, CDR2 YENEEA.

In this sample, this clone turned up once. The rearrangement uses TRBV11-2 and TRBJ2-1, with D perhaps being TRBD1 or TRBD2 (5 bases each). The ends were cut back, 3 bases at V and 0 bases at J, with 6 bases in the middle. This CDR3 contains 14 residues. CDR1 SGHAT and CDR2 FQNNGV come from the germline V gene. The CDR3 here is CASSFGGSYNEQFF. In DNA form, the CDR3 reads TGTGCCAGCAGCTTTGGGGGCTCCTACAATGAGCAGTTCTTC.

The chain couples TRBV5-6 to TRBJ2-2; no clear D. The ends were cut back, 4 bases at V and 6 bases at J, with 10 bases in the middle. CDR1 is SGHDT and CDR2 is YYEEEE in the germline V gene. The CDR3 is made up of 13 amino acids. The CDR3 is CASSDVSSGELFF. CDR3 in DNA: TGTGCCAGCAGCGACGTATCCTCCGGGGAGCTGTTTTTT. Complete variable domain (other parts from reference TRBV5-6 and TRBJ2-2): DAGVTQSPTHLIKTRGQQVTLRCSPKSGHDTVSWYQQALGQGPQFIFQYYEEEERQRGNFPDRFSGHQFPNYSSELNVNALLLGDSALYLCASSDVSSGELFFGEGSRLTVL.

V and J are TRBV5-1 and TRBJ2-1; the match to TRBD2 covers 11 bases. In germline, CDR1 is SGHRS, CDR2 YFSETQ. The CDR3 is 17 amino acids. The trim removed 3 bases at V and 2 bases at J, leaving 7 bases unmatched. The CDR3 DNA reads TGCGCCAGCAGCTCCAAGGTTAGCGGGGGGGCCTACAATGAGCAGTTCTTC. Protein: CASSSKVSGGAYNEQFF.

The rearrangement uses TRBV5-5 and TRBJ2-6, with no clear D. Germline V gives CDR1 SGHKS, CDR2 YYEKEE (reference sequence). Deletions cut 0 bases from V and 1 base from J, with 11 bases between. This CDR3 has 17 residues. CDR3 DNA: TGTGCCAGCAGCTTGGTCCCGACCGATTCTGGGGCCAACGTCCTGACTTTC. The encoded protein is CASSLVPTDSGANVLTF.

This clone was observed a handful of times. This chain connects TRBV29-1 to TRBJ1-1, with 8 bases fitting TRBD1. Per the germline V gene, CDR1 is SQVTM and CDR2 is ANQGSEA. Losses at the gene ends were 5 bases for V and 4 bases for J; bases not matched to a gene: 3. The CDR3 is made up of 12 amino acids. The CDR3 DNA reads TGCAGCGTTAGACAGGGGCGCACTGAAGCTTTCTTT. As protein: CSVRQGRTEAFF.

J is TRBJ1-2 and V is TRBV27; TRBD1 agrees at 7 bases. CDR1 and CDR2 (germline): MNHEY, SMNVEV (reference sequence). CDR3 size: 15 residues. V lost 5 bases, J lost 3 bases, and 9 bases stayed unmatched. CDR3 protein: CASSPSTGAYYGYTF. CDR3 coding DNA: TGTGCCAGCAGTCCGAGTACAGGGGCCTACTATGGCTACACCTTC.

V and J are TRBV11-2 and TRBJ2-3; D is undetermined. Deletions cut 0 bases from V and 1 base from J, with 8 bases between. This CDR3 comprises 15 residues. Germline-derived CDR1 and CDR2 are SGHAT and FQNNGV. The CDR3 protein is CASSLEISGTDTQYF. CDR3 DNA: TGTGCCAGCAGCTTAGAGATTAGTGGCACAGATACGCAGTATTTT.

A single count supports this clone. The rearrangement links TRBV29-1 to TRBJ2-5, with D possibly TRBD2 on 7 matching bases. This CDR3 has 14 amino acids. V was cut by 5 bases and J by 5 bases, with 18 bases left in between. Germline V CDR1 and CDR2: SQVTM, ANQGSEA. The CDR3 DNA follows: TGCAGCGTTAAGGGGTCGGGGGGCAGGGAGACCCAGTACTTC. This codes for CSVKGSGGRETQYF.

This CDR3 reads CASSYSWVMNTEAFF. The CDR3 nucleotides are TGTGCCAGCAGTTACTCTTGGGTCATGAACACTGAAGCTTTCTTT. The gene calls are TRBV6-2 or TRBV6-3 and TRBJ1-1; the D is unclear. Trimming pared 0 bases from V and 0 bases from J, leaving 8 bases between. Germline CDR1 reads MNHEY; CDR2 reads SVGEGT. The CDR3 totals 15 residues.

The chain has TRBV6-5 and TRBJ1-1; 11 nucleotides match TRBD1. V trimming: 6 bases; J trimming: 6 bases; junction bases outside the gene matches: 9. The CDR3 runs to 15 residues. Germline lookup yields CDR1 MNHEY and CDR2 SVGAGI. In DNA form, the CDR3 reads TGTGCCAGCAGCCATCGAGGACAGGGGGCTCCTGAAGCTTTCTTT. It specifies CASSHRGQGAPEAFF.

DNA of the CDR3: TGTGCCAGCAGTTACTACGGGAAAGAGACCCAGTACTTC. It specifies CASSYYGKETQYF. This sequence joins TRBV6-5 and TRBJ2-5; D is perhaps TRBD2 (5 bases). Per the germline V gene, CDR1 is MNHEY and CDR2 is SVGAGI. Trimming shortened V by 1 base and J by 3 bases, and 6 bases separated the two germline ends. There are 13 residues in the CDR3.

The chain is built from TRBV5-8 and TRBJ1-4, with D possibly being TRBD1 (6 bases). V was clipped by 6 bases and J by 4 bases, with 16 bases between them. Germline V gene sequence: CDR1 SGHTS, CDR2 YDEGEE. The CDR3 length is 15 residues. The CDR3 DNA reads TGTGCCAGCAACTTCAACAGGGTGAATAATGAAAAACTGTTTTTT. It yields the protein CASNFNRVNNEKLFF.

The rearrangement links TRBV30 to TRBJ1-5; TRBD1 matches 7 bases. The CDR3 is 13 residues long. The J segment lost 4 bases and the V segment lost 6 bases, leaving 6 bases of the junction unmatched. CDR1 and CDR2 from the germline V gene are GTSNPN and SVGIG (reference sequence). The CDR3 loop reads CACQGDVNQPQHF. The DNA of the CDR3 is TGTGCCTGTCAGGGGGATGTTAATCAGCCCCAGCATTTT.

With regard to this clone: A read error may account for a junction end that differs from germline. The chain is built from TRBV29-1 and TRBJ2-1; D is possibly TRBD2 (6 bases). Germline-derived CDR1 and CDR2 are SQVTM and ANQGSEA. The CDR3 has 11 amino acids. CDR3 sequence (DNA): TGCAGCGTTGACGGCGGGGCTCGCCCAGTCTTC. Protein: CSVDGGARPVF.